This T cell receptor beta chain was recorded in a study of blood T cell repertoires in COVID-19. Study details: Material from acute and convalescent COVID-19 was sourced from the United States, Italy and Spain. Sources were T cells, B-cell-depleted T cells, or PBMCs; the material itself was cDNA or gDNA.

V was pared by 1 base and J by 2 bases, with 9 bases between. This CDR3 contains 15 residues. CDR1 is LNHDA, CDR2 SQIVND, per germline (reference sequence). Generated by immunoSEQ multiplex PCR, the TCRdb table keeps only in-frame clones and is missing some. The data contain more than 65,000 clones, about four fifths of them singletons. The TCR sequence derives from a woman of 80 years or more with acute or convalescent COVID-19. The rearrangement uses TRBV19 and TRBJ2-1; possibly TRBD2 for D (5 bases). The sample taken for sequencing was peripheral blood. The CDR3 coding sequence is TGTGCCAGTAGTATAGGCCTAGCTGCCTACAATGAGCAGTTCTTC. The encoded protein is CASSIGLAAYNEQFF. Supplemented by reference TRBV19 and TRBJ2-1, the full variable domain reads DGGITQSPKYLFRKEGQNVTLSCEQNLNHDAMYWYRQDPGQGLRLIYYSQIVNDFQKGDIAEGYSVSREKKESFPLTVTSAQKNPTAFYLCASSIGLAAYNEQFFGPGTRLTVL.